A single sample gave rise to the 26 T cell receptor delta chains below, sequenced in a study of gamma-delta T cells after stem cell transplantation. TCRdb re-called the RT-PCR reads through CATT. The top ten clones hold less than 20% of a sample with thousands of delta-chain clones, roughly 2% of them seen once. Source material: gamma-delta T cells. The origin of the receptors is a human donor. It is not recorded whose cells these are; they may come from a transplant donor.

This clone has a count of ten or more. This likely came from a read error, as a far larger clone is one base away. The same CDR3 arises from other DNA sequences in this sample as well. V usage is TRDV2 and J usage is TRDJ1; D is uncertain. CDR1 is GEAIGNYY and CDR2 is EKD in the germline V gene. CDR3 length: 13 residues. The CDR3 sequence is CACDRLGTDKLIF. The DNA of the CDR3 is TGCGCCTGTGACAGACTCGGAACCGATAAACTCATCTTT.

This clone has more than one count but fewer than ten. A far larger clone is one base from this, pointing to a likely read error. Other DNA sequences in the sample encode the same CDR3. This chain connects TRDV2 to TRDJ3; TRDD3 aligns across 9 bases. The length of the CDR3 is 20 residues. CDR1 and CDR2 (germline): GEAIGNYY, EKD. With V trimmed by 1 base and J by 4 bases, 13 bases remained unmatched. The CDR3: CACDTPSGGSSSWDTRQMFF. In DNA form, the CDR3 reads TGTGCCTGTGACACACCCTCTGGGGGATCGAGCTCTTGGGACACCCGACAGATGTTTTTC.

This clone ranks as medium-sized. This chain connects TRDV2 to TRDJ1; 13 bases are a match to TRDD3. The germline gives CDR1 GEAIGNYY, CDR2 EKD. The CDR3 totals 16 residues. The J segment lost 2 bases and the V segment lost 3 bases, leaving 5 bases of the junction unmatched. The CDR3 DNA reads TGTGCCTGTGACCCACTGGGGGATACGCAAACCGATAAACTCATCTTT. This encodes CACDPLGDTQTDKLIF.

By share, this clone ranks as medium-sized (0.01 to 0.1%). Other nucleotide sequences in the sample specify the same CDR3. The V and J genes are TRDV2 and TRDJ1; 8 bases map to TRDD3. CDR1 is GEAIGNYY, CDR2 EKD, per germline. This CDR3 has 15 amino acids. The V and J ends lost 0 bases and 0 bases, in that order; junction bases with no gene match: 2. The CDR3 is CACDTLLGDTDKLIF. CDR3 DNA sequence: TGTGCCTGTGACACCCTACTGGGGGACACCGATAAACTCATCTTT.

The table lists this clone with a few counts. This DNA translates differently at residue 8 from the TCRdb protein, which is that of a much larger clone; a read error is likely, and the protein shown is the DNA's own translation. This chain links TRDV2 with TRDJ3, with D hard to call. The CDR3 contains 17 residues. V was shortened by 0 bases and J by 1 base, with 9 bases between the two germline ends. Per the germline V gene, CDR1 is GEAIGNYY and CDR2 is EKD. Here the CDR3 reads CACDTVLESWDTRQMFF. The CDR3 DNA is TGTGCCTGTGACACCGTTCTTGAATCCTGGGACACCCGACAGATGTTTTTC.

As regards this clone: TCRdb's protein for this DNA is that of a much larger clone and differs from the translation at residue 4, likely a read error; the protein shown is the DNA translation. The rearrangement links TRDV2 to TRDJ1, with 13 positions matching TRDD3. V was pared by 5 bases and J by 2 bases, with 10 bases of the junction left unmatched. Germline V CDR1 and CDR2: GEAIGNYY, EKD. The CDR3 spans 17 residues. The CDR3 coding sequence is TGTGCCTGTGTCAACTTACTGGGGGATACGCGTACCGATAAACTCATCTTT. Translating it yields CACVNLLGDTRTDKLIF.

Of note for this clone: TCRdb shows a much larger clone's protein in place of this DNA's translation, and the two differ at residue 15, likely through a read error; the protein shown is translated from the DNA. This chain uses TRDV2 with TRDJ1; 8 nucleotides align to TRDD3. This CDR3 has 19 residues. The germline V gene has CDR1 GEAIGNYY and CDR2 EKD. The CDR3 DNA follows: TGTGCCTGTGACAATTTGTCCTTTGGGGATACTGCTCACACCAATAAACTCATCTTT. Translating gives CACDNLSFGDTAHTNKLIF.

Within the sample, this clone is medium-sized (0.01 to 0.1%). The chain recombines TRDV2 with TRDJ1; 13 bases match TRDD3. The CDR3 totals 18 residues. Unmatched junction bases numbered 10, after V lost 0 bases and J lost 4 bases. CDR1 is GEAIGNYY and CDR2 is EKD in the germline V gene. The DNA for the CDR3 is TGTGCCTGTGACACCCTTCCGGGTACTGGGGGATACGGCGATAAACTCATCTTT. Translation gives CACDTLPGTGGYGDKLIF.

This clone rates as medium-sized (0.01 to 0.1%). This rearrangement joins TRDV2 to TRDJ1; the D gene is possibly TRDD3 (6 bases). Germline V gives CDR1 GEAIGNYY, CDR2 EKD. This CDR3 has 17 amino acids. V gave up 1 base and J gave up 4 bases, with 21 bases separating them. CDR3 amino acids: CACDTMDIGGSDDKLIF. In nucleotides, the CDR3 is TGTGCCTGTGACACTATGGACATTGGGGGTTCCGACGATAAACTCATCTTT.

This clone was found a few times. A far larger clone is only one base removed, so a read error is likely. Other nucleotide sequences from this sample produce the same CDR3. The chain uses TRDV2 and TRDJ1; 7 bases fit TRDD3. The CDR3 loop spans 17 amino acids. Germline V CDR1 and CDR2: GEAIGNYY, EKD. This chain's CDR3 is CACDTVKGYGGTDKLIF. The CDR3 DNA is TGCGCCTGTGACACCGTTAAAGGATACGGGGGGACCGATAAACTCATCTTT.

This clone ranks as medium-sized (0.01 to 0.1%). The genes are TRDV2 and TRDJ1; TRDD3 agrees at 13 bases. V gave up 0 bases and J gave up 0 bases; unmatched junction bases: 9. The CDR3 length is 19 residues. From germline, CDR1 is GEAIGNYY and CDR2 EKD. CDR3 DNA: TGTGCCTGTGACACCCTGGGAGCACTGGGGGATACGTACACCGATAAACTCATCTTT. Translating gives CACDTLGALGDTYTDKLIF.

This clone is medium-sized by share. CDR3 residues: CACDTVEGGVLGDYTDKLIF. The CDR3 DNA sequence: TGTGCCTGTGACACCGTTGAAGGAGGAGTACTGGGGGATTACACCGATAAACTCATCTTT. The chain carries TRDV2 and TRDJ1; 10 positions agree with TRDD3. The germline V gene encodes CDR1 GEAIGNYY and CDR2 EKD. The J segment lost 0 bases and the V segment lost 0 bases, leaving 15 bases of the junction unmatched. The CDR3 is made up of 20 amino acids.

This clone occurred a few times. The protein TCRdb lists belongs to a much larger clone and differs from this DNA's translation at residue 5, which points to a read error; the protein shown is made from the DNA. The chain recombines TRDV2 with TRDJ3; no clear D. V was trimmed by 2 bases and J by 0 bases, leaving 10 bases between them. Germline CDR1 and CDR2: GEAIGNYY and EKD. This CDR3 has 17 amino acids. The CDR3 reads CACDIVLDSWDTRQMFF. For the CDR3, the DNA is TGTGCCTGTGACATCGTACTTGACTCCTGGGACACCCGACAGATGTTTTTC.

Note on this clone: A read error may explain this, as a much larger clone is one base away. The chain uses TRDV2 and TRDJ2; 7 bases line up with TRDD3. Trimming removed 3 bases from V and 0 bases from J; junction bases left unmatched: 27. In germline, CDR1 is GEAIGNYY, CDR2 EKD. CDR3 length: 23 amino acids. The CDR3 bases are TGTGCCTGTGACCCGACGACGACCGGAGGGGGATGCGCCCATCAAGCTTTGACAGCACAACTCTTCTTT. Amino acid sequence: CACDPTTTGGGCAHQALTAQLFF.

This clone was seen at least ten times. A far larger clone lies a single base away; this is likely a read error. Other DNA variants within this sample encode the same CDR3. The chain combines TRDV2 with TRDJ1, with 8 bases lining up with TRDD3. CDR1 is GEAIGNYY and CDR2 is EKD in the germline V gene. The CDR3 is 17 residues long. The ends lost 1 base at V and 0 bases at J; junction bases unmatched: 9. CDR3 loop: CACDTLGDTRNTDKLIF. In DNA, the CDR3 is TGTGCCTGTGACACTCTGGGGGACACACGGAACACCGATAAACTCATCTTT.

On this clone itself: The junction and the germline gene differ at one end; a read error may be behind it. The chain employs TRDV2 and TRDJ1; 8 bases line up with TRDD3. CDR1 is GEAIGNYY, CDR2 EKD, per germline. The CDR3 is 21 residues long. CDR3 residues: CACDTVLPTLGDPLYTDKLIF. The DNA for the CDR3 is TGTGCCTGTGACACCGTCCTTCCCACTTTGGGGGATCCATTGTACACCGATAAGCTCATCTTT.

The V gene is TRDV2, the J gene TRDJ1, with 11 bases lining up with TRDD3. Germline V gives CDR1 GEAIGNYY, CDR2 EKD. Trimming removed 3 bases from V and 2 bases from J; junction bases left unmatched: 10. This CDR3 is 17 amino acids long. CDR3: CACDQVLGDSRTDKLIF. DNA for the CDR3: TGTGCCTGTGACCAAGTACTGGGGGATAGTAGGACCGATAAACTCATCTTT.

This clone counts as medium-sized. The rearrangement joins TRDV2 to TRDJ3, with no clear D. This CDR3 spans 18 amino acids. Germline V gene data show CDR1 as GEAIGNYY and CDR2 as EKD. The V gene lost 2 bases and the J gene lost 3 bases, with 16 bases spanning the gap. The chain's CDR3 is CACDIVLQKGWDTRQMFF. CDR3 coding DNA: TGTGCCTGTGACATCGTACTTCAAAAAGGCTGGGACACCCGACAGATGTTTTTC.

About this clone: TCRdb shows a much larger clone's protein in place of this DNA's translation, and the two differ at residue 13, likely through a read error; the protein shown is translated from the DNA. This chain uses TRDV2 with TRDJ1, with D hard to call. Germline lookup yields CDR1 GEAIGNYY and CDR2 EKD. The CDR3 has 15 residues. The CDR3 nucleotides are TGTGCCTGTGACACTCTCTCGGGGTACACCGATAAACCCATCTTT. Translating it yields CACDTLSGYTDKPIF.

This clone appeared a few times. TCRdb's listed protein matches a much larger clone and diverges from this DNA's translation at residue 12, likely through a read error; the protein shown comes from the DNA. The V gene is TRDV2, the J gene TRDJ1; TRDD2 might be the D (5 bases). The germline V gene encodes CDR1 GEAIGNYY and CDR2 EKD. The CDR3 contains 14 residues. This chain's CDR3 is CACDAITYTDKPIF. The CDR3 DNA is TGTGCCTGTGACGCCATCACCTACACCGATAAACCCATCTTT.

The sample holds a few counts of this clone. This likely traces to a read error, being one base from a far larger clone. Other DNA sequences of this sample code for an identical CDR3. The CDR3, as DNA: TGTGCCTGCGACACCCTAGGGGGACCGTACACCGATAAACTCATCTTT. It codes for CACDTLGGPYTDKLIF. V gene TRDV2 combines with J gene TRDJ1; perhaps TRDD3 as D (6 bases). The CDR3 contains 16 residues. Per the germline V gene, CDR1 is GEAIGNYY and CDR2 is EKD.

This clone has a handful of counts. Germline and junction disagree at one end, which may indicate a read error. In the same sample, other DNA sequences code for this CDR3. V is TRDV2 and J is TRDJ1, with 7 bases that match TRDD3. This CDR3 region has 20 residues. Germline V gene lookup returns CDR1 GEAIGNYY and CDR2 EKD. The CDR3 nucleotides are TGTGCCTGTGACAGTTTAGCCGCACTGGGGATCAACCCGGGCGGGGACGAACTCATCTTC. Protein sequence: CACDSLAALGINPGGDELIF.

Concerning this clone itself: TCRdb pairs this DNA with a much larger clone's protein that differs at residue 10, likely a read error; the protein shown was translated from the DNA. This sample also contains other DNA sequences that code for the same CDR3. This chain joins TRDV2 and TRDJ1; 11 bases match TRDD3. The germline V gene has CDR1 GEAIGNYY and CDR2 EKD. The CDR3 sequence is 16 residues long. Trimming removed 1 base from V and 1 base from J; junction bases left unmatched: 4. The CDR3 loop is CACDTLGDTGTDKLIF. CDR3 nucleotide sequence: TGTGCCTGTGACACGCTGGGGGATACCGGCACCGATAAACTCATCTTT.

By share, this clone counts as medium-sized. The CDR3 nucleotides are TGTGCCTGTGACACTGTTGGGGACGTGGGCACCGATAAACTCATCTTT. Translated, it gives CACDTVGDVGTDKLIF. This chain connects TRDV2 to TRDJ1; tentatively, D is TRDD3 (5 bases). This CDR3 spans 16 amino acids. The V gene lost 1 base and the J gene lost 1 base, with 15 bases spanning the gap. Germline-derived CDR1 and CDR2 are GEAIGNYY and EKD.

A remark on this clone: This DNA's translation and the protein TCRdb lists, from a much larger clone, do not match at residue 4, likely due to a read error; the protein shown is translated from the DNA. The chain combines TRDV2 with TRDJ3; D unresolved. The germline V gene encodes CDR1 GEAIGNYY and CDR2 EKD. The CDR3 runs to 17 residues. CDR3 in amino acids: CACGTVLDSWDTRQMFF. CDR3 nucleotides: TGTGCCTGTGGCACCGTTCTTGACTCCTGGGACACCCGACAGATGTTTTTC.

In regard to this clone: Other DNA sequences in the sample encode the same CDR3. The genes are TRDV2 and TRDJ1, with TRDD3 identical over 13 bases. The CDR3 loop spans 17 amino acids. V shed 3 bases, J shed 3 bases, and the junction held 9 bases outside the gene matches. CDR1 is GEAIGNYY and CDR2 is EKD in the germline V gene. The CDR3 spells CACDPLLGDTQSDKLIF. DNA for the CDR3: TGTGCCTGTGACCCATTACTGGGGGATACGCAATCCGATAAACTCATCTTT.